This T cell receptor beta chain was captured in a study of vaccination effects on CD4 cells after COVID-19. Study-level results: From healthy vaccinees, only 1 of 255 vaccine-induced clones also reacted to common cold coronaviruses. Convalescent patients in the study were few, and early post-infection timepoints were absent.

This clone was seen a single time. The target antigen is unknown. Within the ViraFEST assay, antigen-specific CD4+ T cells underwent expansion with viral peptide pools prior to sequencing. It was after nine to ten days of culture that CD4+ T cells were isolated. Cultures of over 1.5 million PBMC per well contained around 11 IU/ml IL-2 plus 10 ug/ml peptides. A half-volume exchange with IL-2 medium occurred on days 3 and 7. Assay: immunoSEQ multiplex PCR; the TCRdb copy retains only in-frame clones and omits some. The data contain 14,000 or so clones, 76% of them seen just once; the ten biggest clones take up roughly 25%. Germline V gives CDR1 LNHDA, CDR2 SQIVND (reference sequence). The ends were cut back, 4 bases at V and 0 bases at J, with 13 bases in the middle. The CDR3 contains 17 residues.

The receptor was derived from a human donor who received a COVID-19 vaccine. The sequencing used CD4+ T cells from PBMCs cultured with HCoV-229E spike peptides, collected before COVID-19 vaccination. V usage is TRBV19 and J usage is TRBJ1-6; D uncertain. The CDR3 loop reads CASSTPRGSSYNSPLHF. In nucleotides, the CDR3 is TGTGCCAGTAGTACTCCGAGAGGGAGCTCCTATAATTCACCCCTCCACTTT.